The clone carrying this T cell receptor beta chain was found a few times. Clones were read by immunoSEQ multiplex PCR, and TCRdb kept only the in-frame ones, dropping some. There are hundreds of thousands of clones in the sample; roughly nine tenths occur only once, and over 2% lies in the top ten. This record belongs to a study of blood T cell repertoires in COVID-19. Study as a whole: PBMCs, B-cell-depleted T cells, or T cells provided the cDNA or gDNA that made up the material.

All recovered Cohort 3 donors got two negative PCRs, got clearance, or saw symptom resolution. This CDR3 is 16 amino acids long. The V and J ends lost 5 bases and 0 bases, in that order; junction bases with no gene match: 8. The V gene's germline CDR1 is SGHTA and CDR2 FQGTGA. The sequencing input was PBMCs or T cells enriched from blood (not recorded which). The V gene is TRBV7-3, the J gene TRBJ1-1, with TRBD1 matching over 8 bases. This clonotype originated in a woman aged 18-29 years who had recovered from COVID-19. In DNA form, the CDR3 reads TGTGCCAGCAGCCTATCGGGGACAGGAATGAACACTGAAGCTTTCTTT. The encoded protein is CASSLSGTGMNTEAFF.